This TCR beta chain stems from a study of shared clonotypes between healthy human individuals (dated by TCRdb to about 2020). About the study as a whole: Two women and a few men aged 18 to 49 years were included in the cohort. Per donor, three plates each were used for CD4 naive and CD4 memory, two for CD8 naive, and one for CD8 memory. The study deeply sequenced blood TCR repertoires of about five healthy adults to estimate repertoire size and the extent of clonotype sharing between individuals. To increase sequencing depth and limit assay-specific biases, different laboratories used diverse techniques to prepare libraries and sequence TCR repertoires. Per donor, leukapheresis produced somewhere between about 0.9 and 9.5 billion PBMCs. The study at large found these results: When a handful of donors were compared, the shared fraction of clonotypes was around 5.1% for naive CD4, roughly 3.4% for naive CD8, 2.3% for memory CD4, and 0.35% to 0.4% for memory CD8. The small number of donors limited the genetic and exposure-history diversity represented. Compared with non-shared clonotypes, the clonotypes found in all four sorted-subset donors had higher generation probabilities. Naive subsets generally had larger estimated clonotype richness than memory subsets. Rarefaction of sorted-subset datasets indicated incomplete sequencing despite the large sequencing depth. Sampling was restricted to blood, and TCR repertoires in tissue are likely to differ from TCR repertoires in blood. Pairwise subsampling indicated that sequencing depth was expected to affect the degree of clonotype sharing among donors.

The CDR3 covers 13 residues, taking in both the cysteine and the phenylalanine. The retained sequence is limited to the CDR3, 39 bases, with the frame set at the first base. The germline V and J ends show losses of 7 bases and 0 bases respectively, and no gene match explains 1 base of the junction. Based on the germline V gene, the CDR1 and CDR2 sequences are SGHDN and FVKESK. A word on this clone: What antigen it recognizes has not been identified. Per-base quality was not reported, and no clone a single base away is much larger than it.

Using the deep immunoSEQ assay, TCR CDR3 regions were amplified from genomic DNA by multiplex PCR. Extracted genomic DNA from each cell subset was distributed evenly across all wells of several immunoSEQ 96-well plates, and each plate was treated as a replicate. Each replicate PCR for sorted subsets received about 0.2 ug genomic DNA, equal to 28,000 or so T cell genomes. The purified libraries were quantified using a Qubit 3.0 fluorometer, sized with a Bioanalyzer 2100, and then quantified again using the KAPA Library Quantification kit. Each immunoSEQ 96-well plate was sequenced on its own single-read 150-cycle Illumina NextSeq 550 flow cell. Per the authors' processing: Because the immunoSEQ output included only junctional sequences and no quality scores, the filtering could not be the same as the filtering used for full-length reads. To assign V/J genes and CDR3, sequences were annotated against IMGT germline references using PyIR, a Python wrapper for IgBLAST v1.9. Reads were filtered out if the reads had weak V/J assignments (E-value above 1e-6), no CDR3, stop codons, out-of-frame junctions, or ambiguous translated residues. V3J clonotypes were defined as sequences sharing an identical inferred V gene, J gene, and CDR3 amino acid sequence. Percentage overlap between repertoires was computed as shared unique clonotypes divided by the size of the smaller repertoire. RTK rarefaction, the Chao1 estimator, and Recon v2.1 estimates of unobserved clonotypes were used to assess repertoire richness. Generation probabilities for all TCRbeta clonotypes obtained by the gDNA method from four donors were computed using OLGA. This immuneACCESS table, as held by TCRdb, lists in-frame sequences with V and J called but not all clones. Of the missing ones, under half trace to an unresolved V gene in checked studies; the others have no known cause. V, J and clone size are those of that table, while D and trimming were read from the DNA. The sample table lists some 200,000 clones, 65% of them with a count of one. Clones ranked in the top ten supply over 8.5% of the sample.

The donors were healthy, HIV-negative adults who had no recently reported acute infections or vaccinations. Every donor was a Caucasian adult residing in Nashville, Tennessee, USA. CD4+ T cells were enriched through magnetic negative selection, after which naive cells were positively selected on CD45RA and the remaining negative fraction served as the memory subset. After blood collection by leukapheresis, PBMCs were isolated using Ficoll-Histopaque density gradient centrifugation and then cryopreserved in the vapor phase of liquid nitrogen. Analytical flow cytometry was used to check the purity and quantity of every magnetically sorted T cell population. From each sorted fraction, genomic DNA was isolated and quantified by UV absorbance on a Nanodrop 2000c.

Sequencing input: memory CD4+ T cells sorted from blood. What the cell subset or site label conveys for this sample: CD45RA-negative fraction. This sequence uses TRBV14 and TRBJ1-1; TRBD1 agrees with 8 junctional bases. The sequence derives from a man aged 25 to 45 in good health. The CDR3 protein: CASTGGLNTEAFF. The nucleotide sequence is TGTGCCAGCACAGGGGGCCTGAACACTGAAGCTTTCTTT. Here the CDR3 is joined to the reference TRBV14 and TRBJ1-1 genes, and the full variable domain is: EAGVTQFPSHSVIEKGQTVTLRCDPISGHDNLYWYRRVMGKEIKFLLHFVKESKQDESGMPNNRFLAERTGGTYSTLKVQPAELEDSGVYFCASTGGLNTEAFFGQGTRLTVV.